Listed here are 21 T cell receptor beta chains from one sample, sequenced in a study of blood T cell repertoires in COVID-19. Some clones are missing from TCRdb's copy, which holds only in-frame ones; the method was immunoSEQ multiplex PCR. The sample includes a few hundred thousand clones, more than 70% of them seen just once. Input material: PBMCs or T cells enriched from blood (not recorded which). These receptors came from a woman under 30 who had recovered from COVID-19.

V and J are TRBV27 and TRBJ2-7; 11 bases map to TRBD2. The CDR3 consists of 14 residues. The V and J ends lost 4 bases and 3 bases, in that order; junction bases with no gene match: 2. Germline CDR1 reads MNHEY; CDR2 reads SMNVEV (reference sequence). For the CDR3, the DNA is TGTGCCAGCAGTTCCGGGACTAGCGGCTACGAGCAGTACTTC. It specifies CASSSGTSGYEQYF.

The rearrangement joins TRBV10-1 to TRBJ1-6; 7 bases align to TRBD1. V gave up 6 bases and J gave up 10 bases; unmatched junction bases: 6. The CDR3 consists of 13 residues. Germline CDR1 WNHNN, CDR2 SYGVQD (reference sequence). The CDR3 spells CASRRGPRSPLHF. CDR3 sequence (DNA): TGCGCCAGCAGGAGGGGGCCTAGATCACCCCTCCACTTT.

This sequence joins TRBV11-2 and TRBJ1-2; TRBD1 might be the D (6 bases). The CDR3 totals 14 residues. Germline V CDR1 and CDR2: SGHAT, FQNNGV. V lost 2 bases and J lost 3, with 10 bases in between. CDR3 coding DNA: TGTGCCAGCAGCTTACAGGGGATGGACTATGGCTACACCTTC. The encoded protein is CASSLQGMDYGYTF.

The V and J genes are TRBV7-9 and TRBJ2-1, with D maybe TRBD1 (6 bases). The germline V and J ends were trimmed by 1 base and 2 bases, with 18 bases remaining between them. The CDR3 loop spans 18 amino acids. Germline V CDR1 and CDR2: SEHNR, FQNEAQ (reference sequence). CDR3 amino acids: CASSLGLWGRRTYNEQFF. DNA for the CDR3: TGTGCCAGCAGCTTAGGATTATGGGGGCGAAGAACCTACAATGAGCAGTTCTTC.

The V gene is TRBV20-1, the J gene TRBJ1-2, with a possible D match to TRBD1 (5 bases). This CDR3 comprises 11 residues. Trimming stripped 1 base from V and 8 bases from J, with 8 bases between. CDR1 and CDR2 from the germline V gene are DFQATT and SNEGSKA (reference sequence). CDR3 nucleotides: TGCAGTGCTAGAGGGGGGGAAGGCTACACCTTC. This translates into CSARGGEGYTF.

V and J are TRBV5-5 and TRBJ2-3; maybe TRBD1 (5 bases). The V gene lost 0 bases and the J gene lost 0 bases, with 11 bases spanning the gap. The CDR3 spans 16 residues. Germline assignment: CDR1 SGHKS and CDR2 YYEKEE (reference sequence). This CDR3 reads CASSLGRQSSTDTQYF. As DNA, the CDR3 is TGTGCCAGCAGCTTGGGACGACAGTCAAGCACAGATACGCAGTATTTT.

The V gene is TRBV6-4, the J gene TRBJ2-1, with 13 bases identical to TRBD2. Germline CDR1 and CDR2: MRHNA and SNTAGT. V was clipped by 5 bases and J by 3 bases; unmatched bases: 10. The CDR3 runs 18 residues. CDR3 amino acids: CASSPLAGGPEVYNEQFF. The CDR3 DNA follows: TGTGCCAGCAGTCCACTAGCGGGGGGGCCGGAGGTCTACAATGAGCAGTTCTTC.

CDR3 sequence: CASSLHGEEAKNIQYF. CDR3 bases: TGTGCCAGCAGTTTACACGGGGAGGAAGCCAAAAACATTCAGTACTTC. The chain uses TRBV28 and TRBJ2-4; D is perhaps TRBD2 (6 bases). The germline V gene encodes CDR1 MDHEN and CDR2 SYDVKM. V was clipped by 2 bases and J by 0 bases, with 11 bases between them. CDR3 length equals 16 residues.

The chain joins TRBV25-1 to TRBJ1-2; 7 nucleotides agree with TRBD1. CDR1 MGHDK and CDR2 SYGVNS come from the germline V gene. The CDR3 contains 11 residues. The trim removed 6 bases at V and 14 bases at J, leaving 9 bases unmatched. CDR3 residues: CASRNRQGLTF. The CDR3 DNA reads as TGTGCCAGCAGGAATAGACAGGGCTTAACCTTC.

The rearrangement joins TRBV12-5 to TRBJ1-6, with TRBD1 matching over 7 bases. Looked up from germline, CDR1 is LGHNT and CDR2 is FRNRAP. The CDR3 totals 15 residues. The V segment lost 4 bases and the J segment 6 bases; nucleotides outside the gene matches: 6. CDR3 loop: CASGSRDRVNSPLHF. The CDR3 nucleotides read TGTGCTAGTGGTTCCCGGGACAGAGTTAATTCACCCCTCCACTTT.

The chain links TRBV5-6 to TRBJ2-7; perhaps TRBD2 as D (6 bases). In germline, CDR1 is SGHDT, CDR2 YYEEEE. V lost 4 bases and J lost 13, with 24 bases in between. This CDR3 comprises 14 residues. The CDR3 loop is CASSGMRARGTEYF. CDR3 sequence (DNA): TGTGCCAGCAGCGGCATGAGGGCTCGAGGGACTGAATACTTC.

This chain joins TRBV7-3 and TRBJ2-1, with TRBD1 matching 9 bases. Unmatched junction bases numbered 7, after V lost 5 bases and J lost 8 bases. This CDR3 contains 14 residues. Germline V gene data show CDR1 as SGHTA and CDR2 as FQGTGA. The CDR3 reads CASSPDRGIDEQFF. The CDR3 bases are TGTGCCAGCAGCCCCGACAGGGGGATCGATGAGCAGTTCTTC.

This clone was observed a few times. The chain carries TRBV4-1 and TRBJ1-1; D perhaps matches TRBD1 (6 bases). The V end lost 3 bases, the J end lost 6 bases, and 11 bases lay between the germline ends. Germline CDR1 and CDR2: MGHRA and YSYEKL. The CDR3 loop spans 13 amino acids. CDR3 sequence (DNA): TGCGCCAGCAGCCATAGGACAGCGGCTGAAGCTTTCTTT. Translation gives CASSHRTAAEAFF.

The chain carries TRBV10-1 and TRBJ1-3; D is unclear. The V gene's germline CDR1 is WNHNN and CDR2 SYGVQD (reference sequence). V was trimmed by 5 bases and J by 0 bases, leaving 8 bases between them. CDR3 size: 14 residues. The chain's CDR3 is CASSLFGSGNTIYF. Here the CDR3 DNA reads TGCGCCAGCAGTCTTTTCGGCTCTGGAAACACCATATATTTT.

This clone has only a few counts. The V call is TRBV7-9, the J call TRBJ1-2; D is unclear. The CDR3 covers 14 residues. The germline gives CDR1 SEHNR, CDR2 FQNEAQ (reference sequence). Trimming removed 2 bases at V and 3 bases at J, with 10 bases between. CDR3 sequence reads: CASSLLGGDYGYTF. CDR3 bases: TGTGCCAGCAGCTTACTCGGCGGAGACTATGGCTACACCTTC.

As DNA, the CDR3 is TGTGCCAGCAGTAGCGGGGCCCCCAGCTCCTACAATGAGCAGTTCTTC. Translating it yields CASSSGAPSSYNEQFF. The chain uses TRBV11-2 and TRBJ2-1; TRBD2 aligns across 8 bases. Germline-derived CDR1 and CDR2 are SGHAT and FQNNGV. V shed 6 bases and J 0 bases; nucleotides not matched to a gene: 7. The CDR3 totals 16 residues.

This clone has only a few counts. The rearrangement uses TRBV12-3 or TRBV12-4 and TRBJ2-7; 8 bases are shared with TRBD1. The CDR3 runs 12 residues. The trim removed 5 bases at V and 6 bases at J, leaving 3 bases unmatched. CDR3 coding DNA: TGTGCCAGCAGTCTAGACAGGGGCGAGCAGTACTTC. It codes for CASSLDRGEQYF.

Written as DNA, the CDR3 is TGTGCTAGCGCGGGCTCGACTGGCAATGAGCAGTTCTTC. It specifies CASAGSTGNEQFF. V and J are TRBV7-7 and TRBJ2-1, with D maybe TRBD2 (5 bases). This CDR3 contains 13 residues. The germline CDR1 and CDR2 sequences are SSHAT and FNYEAQ (reference sequence).

V gene TRBV2 combines with J gene TRBJ1-2, with 7 nucleotides matching TRBD1. CDR3 size: 14 residues. V was pared by 5 bases and J by 2 bases, with 5 bases of the junction left unmatched. The germline V gene encodes CDR1 SNHLY and CDR2 FYNNEI. Written as DNA, the CDR3 is TGTGCCAGCAGTAGAACAGGGGCCAACTATGGCTACACCTTC. This encodes CASSRTGANYGYTF.

The CDR3 nucleotides read TGTGCCAGCAGCGTAGAGGGGATTCTCTCTGGAAACACCATATATTTT. This encodes CASSVEGILSGNTIYF. This chain connects TRBV9 to TRBJ1-3; TRBD1 is a possible D gene (5 bases). Trimming stripped 0 bases from V and 0 bases from J, with 10 bases between. Germline CDR1 reads SGDLS; CDR2 reads YYNGEE. The CDR3 loop spans 16 amino acids.

V gene TRBV3-1 (or the pseudogene TRBV3-2) combines with J gene TRBJ2-5; weak D call: TRBD2 (6 bases). Per germline, CDR1 LGHDT and CDR2 YNNKEL (reference sequence). V was trimmed by 3 bases and J by 7 bases, leaving 18 bases between them. CDR3 size: 15 residues. The chain's CDR3 is CASSHGGGARGTQYF. CDR3 sequence (DNA): TGTGCCAGCAGCCACGGGGGAGGTGCCCGCGGGACCCAGTACTTC.